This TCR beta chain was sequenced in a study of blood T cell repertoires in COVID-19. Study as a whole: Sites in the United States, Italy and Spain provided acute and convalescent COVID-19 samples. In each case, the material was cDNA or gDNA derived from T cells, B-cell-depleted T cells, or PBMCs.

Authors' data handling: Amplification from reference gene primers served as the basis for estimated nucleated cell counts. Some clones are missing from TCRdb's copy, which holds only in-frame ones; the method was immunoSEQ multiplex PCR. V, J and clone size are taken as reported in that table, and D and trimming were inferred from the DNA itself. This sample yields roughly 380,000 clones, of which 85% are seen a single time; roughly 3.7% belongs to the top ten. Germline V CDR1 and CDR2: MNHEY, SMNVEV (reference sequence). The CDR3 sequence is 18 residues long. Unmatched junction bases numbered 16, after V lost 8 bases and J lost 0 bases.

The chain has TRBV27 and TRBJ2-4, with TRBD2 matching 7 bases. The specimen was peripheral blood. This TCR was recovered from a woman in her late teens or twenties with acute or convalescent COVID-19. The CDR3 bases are TGTGCCAGCCTCACTCGGGACTACCCACCACTAGCCAAAAACATTCAGTACTTC. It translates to CASLTRDYPPLAKNIQYF.